One and the same sample provided the 16 T cell receptor beta chains below, sequenced in a study of blood T cell repertoires in COVID-19. Profiled with immunoSEQ multiplex PCR; TCRdb holds only in-frame clones, not every one. The data contain a few hundred thousand clones, about nine tenths of them seen just once; the ten biggest clones take up 4%. The material sequenced was peripheral blood. The receptor source for this set is a man aged 55 to 70 who had recovered from COVID-19.

The chain couples TRBV7-3 to TRBJ2-2; D might be TRBD2 (5 bases). The germline V gene encodes CDR1 SGHTA and CDR2 FQGTGA. This CDR3 comprises 16 residues. V dropped 1 base and J dropped 1 base, with 10 bases sitting between them. CDR3 nucleotides: TGTGCCAGCAGCTTAAGTCCGGGGTTGAACACCGGGGAGCTGTTTTTT. This translates into CASSLSPGLNTGELFF. Based on the CDR3 plus reference TRBV7-3 and TRBJ2-2, the full variable domain is GAGVSQTPSNKVTEKGKYVELRCDPISGHTALYWYRQSLGQGPEFLIYFQGTGAADDSGLPNDRFFAVRPEGSVSTLKIQRTERGDSAVYLCASSLSPGLNTGELFFGEGSRLTVL.

The table lists this clone with a count of one. This rearrangement joins TRBV18 to TRBJ1-1; D remains unclear. V dropped 3 bases and J dropped 2 bases, with 13 bases sitting between them. The CDR3 spans 15 residues. CDR1 is KGHSH and CDR2 is LQKENI in the germline V gene. The CDR3, as DNA: TGTGCCAGCTCACCCCTGACTGCCGCTAACACTGAAGCTTTCTTT. The encoded protein is CASSPLTAANTEAFF.

The DNA of the CDR3 is TGTGCCAGCAGTTATTGTTGGCAGAAGAATGAAAAACTGTTTTTT. This sequence encodes CASSYCWQKNEKLFF. This sequence joins TRBV6-9 and TRBJ1-4; D ambiguous. The CDR3 runs 15 residues. V lost 1 base to trimming and J lost 5 bases, with 11 bases between them. Germline values: CDR1 MNHGY, CDR2 SVAAGI.

The chain has TRBV18 and TRBJ2-7; TRBD1 matches 9 bases. CDR3 length: 18 residues. Germline V gene lookup returns CDR1 KGHSH and CDR2 LQKENI. V trimming: 4 bases; J trimming: 3 bases; junction bases outside the gene matches: 16. The CDR3 loop reads CASSLNEGTGTGHYEQYF. As DNA, the CDR3 is TGTGCCAGCTCACTCAATGAGGGGACCGGGACAGGGCACTACGAGCAGTACTTC.

The chain is built from TRBV6-4 and TRBJ2-3, with D maybe TRBD2 (7 bases). The CDR3 spans 15 residues. In germline, CDR1 is MRHNA, CDR2 SNTAGT. V shed 0 bases and J shed 2 bases, with 9 bases lying between them. The CDR3 sequence is CASSDSGGATDTQYF. The CDR3 DNA sequence: TGTGCCAGCAGTGACTCGGGGGGGGCCACAGATACGCAGTATTTT.

The chain uses TRBV5-1 and TRBJ1-2, with D maybe TRBD1 (5 bases). The germline V gene encodes CDR1 SGHRS and CDR2 YFSETQ. There are 14 residues in the CDR3. V was shortened by 5 bases and J by 4 bases, with 15 bases between the two germline ends. CDR3 protein: CASRTFDSLYGYTF. The CDR3 coding sequence is TGCGCCAGCAGAACCTTCGACAGTCTCTATGGCTACACCTTC.

This clone came up once. V is TRBV27 and J is TRBJ2-1, with TRBD2 identical over 10 bases. CDR3 size: 14 residues. In germline, CDR1 is MNHEY, CDR2 SMNVEV (reference sequence). J was trimmed by 9 bases and V by 6 bases; bases with no gene match: 8. The CDR3 DNA sequence: TGTGCCAGCAGAACCGGGACTAGCGCCAGTGAGCAGTTCTTC. Its translation: CASRTGTSASEQFF.

This clone appeared a few times. Here the CDR3 reads CAISEQDRATPEAFF. DNA for the CDR3: TGTGCCATCAGTGAGCAAGACAGGGCTACTCCTGAAGCTTTCTTT. The rearrangement uses TRBV10-3 and TRBJ1-1; 7 bases fit TRBD1. After removal of 2 bases from V and 6 bases from J, the junction contained 9 bases not matched to a gene. This CDR3 contains 15 residues. Per germline, CDR1 ENHRY and CDR2 SYGVKD.

The gene calls are TRBV5-6 and TRBJ1-4, with a weak D call TRBD1 (5 bases). The germline V gene encodes CDR1 SGHDT and CDR2 YYEEEE. The CDR3 has 14 amino acids. The V gene lost 0 bases and the J gene lost 10 bases, with 13 bases spanning the gap. The CDR3 region has the DNA TGTGCCAGCAGCTTGGGCAGGGCGTCGGTAAAACTGTTTTTT. Its protein product is CASSLGRASVKLFF.

The V gene is TRBV19, the J gene TRBJ1-2; 7 bases align to TRBD1. The junction had 7 bases not matched to a gene; V was cut back by 5 bases and J by 4 bases. The germline V gene has CDR1 LNHDA and CDR2 SQIVND (reference sequence). CDR3 size: 14 residues. CDR3 loop: CASSVDRAGYGYTF. The CDR3 nucleotides are TGTGCCAGTAGTGTTGACAGGGCTGGCTATGGCTACACCTTC. Supplemented by reference TRBV19 and TRBJ1-2, the full variable domain reads DGGITQSPKYLFRKEGQNVTLSCEQNLNHDAMYWYRQDPGQGLRLIYYSQIVNDFQKGDIAEGYSVSREKKESFPLTVTSAQKNPTAFYLCASSVDRAGYGYTFGSGTRLTVV.

For the CDR3, the DNA is TGTGCCAGCAGCTTGTCAGGACCCGGGACCCTCCACTTT. Protein: CASSLSGPGTLHF. The rearrangement uses TRBV7-2 and TRBJ1-6; D is unclear. The V and J ends lost 3 bases and 14 bases respectively, with 14 bases between them. The CDR3 contains 13 residues. In germline, CDR1 is SGHTA, CDR2 FQGNSA.

The rearrangement uses TRBV6-2 or TRBV6-3 and TRBJ2-7, with D possibly TRBD1 on 5 matching bases. Germline V gene sequence: CDR1 MNHEY, CDR2 SVGEGT. The CDR3 has 14 amino acids. With 0 bases removed from V and 1 base from J, the gap between germline ends came to 7 bases. The DNA for the CDR3 is TGTGCCAGCAGTTACTCGGACACATCCTACGAGCAGTACTTC. It codes for CASSYSDTSYEQYF.

This rearrangement joins TRBV4-1 to TRBJ1-1; D remains unclear. The V gene lost 4 bases and the J gene lost 3 bases, with 18 bases spanning the gap. The CDR3 spans 16 residues. Germline CDR1 MGHRA, CDR2 YSYEKL. CDR3 sequence (DNA): TGCGCCAGCAGCCTCCAGGAACAGAGTTTTTACACTGAAGCTTTCTTT. Translation gives CASSLQEQSFYTEAFF.

V is TRBV5-6 and J is TRBJ2-1; TRBD1 matches 8 bases. CDR3 size: 16 residues. J gave up 2 bases and V 3 bases, and 7 bases lay outside the gene matches. The germline V gene encodes CDR1 SGHDT and CDR2 YYEEEE. CDR3 loop: CASSYGAGGAYNEQFF. In DNA, the CDR3 is TGTGCCAGCAGCTACGGGGCAGGGGGCGCCTACAATGAGCAGTTCTTC. Drawing the rest from reference TRBV5-6 and TRBJ2-1, the complete variable domain is DAGVTQSPTHLIKTRGQQVTLRCSPKSGHDTVSWYQQALGQGPQFIFQYYEEEERQRGNFPDRFSGHQFPNYSSELNVNALLLGDSALYLCASSYGAGGAYNEQFFGPGTRLTVL.

CDR3 sequence (DNA): TGCGCCAGCAAAACCAGGCTTTCCTACAATGAGCAGTTCTTC. Protein: CASKTRLSYNEQFF. This chain links TRBV5-1 with TRBJ2-1; D unresolved. The CDR3 extends over 14 amino acids. The V gene's germline CDR1 is SGHRS and CDR2 YFSETQ. The V gene lost 6 bases and the J gene lost 1 base, with 11 bases spanning the gap.

J is TRBJ1-1 and V is TRBV10-3, with D uncertain. V lost 1 base to trimming and J lost 0 bases, with 6 bases between them. The CDR3 is made up of 14 amino acids. Germline values: CDR1 ENHRY, CDR2 SYGVKD. Here the CDR3 reads CAISEYKMNTEAFF. CDR3 DNA sequence: TGTGCCATCAGTGAGTATAAAATGAACACTGAAGCTTTCTTT.